The clone carrying this T cell receptor beta chain was seen only a few times. Its antigen is unidentified. Using immunoSEQ multiplex PCR, the repertoire was profiled, and TCRdb retains in-frame clones only, with some absent. The table lists roughly 130,000 clones, around 87% of them singletons. The data were taken from a study of T cell responses to AZD1222 COVID-19 vaccine. Findings and limits, study-wide: Two AZD1222 doses significantly raised spike-specific TCR breadth and depth over controls. Repertoires were obtained solely post-peak T cell response.

Trimming left V 4 bases short and J 4 bases short, with 18 bases between. CDR3 size: 15 residues. The germline V gene encodes CDR1 SGDLS and CDR2 YYNGEE. This rearrangement joins TRBV9 to TRBJ2-7, with D hard to call. The TCR originated in an adult in good health. Here the sequenced sample was peripheral blood, taken on day 0 of AZD1222 vaccination. The CDR3: CASSPNPSQKYEQYF. The DNA for the CDR3 is TGTGCCAGCAGCCCAAATCCTTCACAGAAATACGAGCAGTACTTC.